This entry lists 10 T cell receptor beta chains sequenced from one sample in a study of beta chain features in type 1 diabetes. The study reverse transcribed the entire isolated RNA, so it sequenced expressed TCRB transcripts. Profiling relied on immunoSEQ multiplex PCR, and the TCRdb table lists in-frame clones only, not all of them. The table lists over 150,000 clones, about 8.1% of them singletons, with approximately 0.65% in the top ten. The sample comprised central memory CD4+ T cells from blood. These receptors were obtained from a man aged 18 to 35 in good health.

This clone was recorded a few times. The genes are TRBV28 and TRBJ2-7, with 9 positions matching TRBD2. The CDR3 contains 14 residues. Trimming took 7 bases from V and 4 from J; bases not matched to a gene: 8. Germline-derived CDR1 and CDR2 are MDHEN and SYDVKM. In DNA form, the CDR3 reads TGTGCCAGCACCTGGGGAACTAGCGGGTACGAGCAGTACTTC. It translates to CASTWGTSGYEQYF.

This sequence joins TRBV7-2 and TRBJ1-2, with 7 nucleotides matching TRBD1. This CDR3 has 15 residues. The germline V gene has CDR1 SGHTA and CDR2 FQGNSA. With 5 bases clipped from V and 4 bases from J, the junction kept 10 bases outside the gene matches. The CDR3 spells CASSGRQGGGYGYTF. CDR3 in DNA: TGTGCCAGCAGCGGCAGACAGGGAGGTGGCTATGGCTACACCTTC.

V usage is TRBV4-3 and J usage is TRBJ1-2; TRBD1 matches 7 bases. The junction had 6 bases not matched to a gene; V was cut back by 0 bases and J by 5 bases. CDR1 and CDR2 (germline): LGHNA, YSLEER. The CDR3 runs to 15 residues. The DNA of the CDR3 is TGCGCCAGCAGCCAAGAGGCAGGGACAGATTATGGCTACACCTTC. Its protein is CASSQEAGTDYGYTF.

This clone was detected only a few times. The gene calls are TRBV21-1 and TRBJ2-5; the DNA was not used to check the table's D call, TRBD2. TRBV21-1 is a documented pseudogene. This CDR3 spans 15 amino acids. CDR3 sequence (DNA): TGTGCCAGCACTCCTAGCGGGAGAGCCCAAGAGACCCAGTACTTC. The encoded protein is CASTPSGRAQETQYF.

This clone was recorded a few times. The chain has TRBV9 and TRBJ1-2, with 7 bases matching TRBD1. The CDR3 sequence is 16 residues long. Germline V gene lookup returns CDR1 SGDLS and CDR2 YYNGEE. Unmatched junction bases numbered 13, after V lost 4 bases and J lost 4 bases. The CDR3 sequence is CASSLSTRGLGYGYTF. The CDR3 nucleotides read TGTGCCAGCAGCTTAAGCACTAGGGGGCTCGGCTATGGCTACACCTTC.

There are many counts of this clone. V is TRBV13 and J is TRBJ2-7; 9 bases are shared with TRBD1. This CDR3 contains 16 residues. Germline loops: CDR1 PRHDT, CDR2 FYEKMQ (reference sequence). J gave up 3 bases and V 4 bases, and 10 bases lay outside the gene matches. The DNA for the CDR3 is TGTGCCAGCAGCTCCCTAGGACAGGGGAAGAGCTACGAGCAGTACTTC. Translation: CASSSLGQGKSYEQYF.

This clone was seen more than once but under ten times. The V call is TRBV7-2, the J call TRBJ2-2; 13 bases are a match to TRBD2. V was clipped by 1 base and J by 5 bases; unmatched bases: 4. CDR3 length equals 17 residues. CDR1 SGHTA and CDR2 FQGNSA come from the germline V gene. CDR3 sequence (DNA): TGTGCCAGCAGCTTAGGGGGGACTAGCGGGAAGACCGGGGAGCTGTTTTTT. It yields the protein CASSLGGTSGKTGELFF. Drawing the rest from reference TRBV7-2 and TRBJ2-2, the complete variable domain is GAGVSQSPSNKVTEKGKDVELRCDPISGHTALYWYRQSLGQGLEFLIYFQGNSAPDKSGLPSDRFSAERTGGSVSTLTIQRTQQEDSAVYLCASSLGGTSGKTGELFFGEGSRLTVL.

This clone showed up just once. The chain combines TRBV7-2 with TRBJ2-1, with D possibly being TRBD2 (6 bases). The ends were cut back, 5 bases at V and 4 bases at J, with 12 bases in the middle. This CDR3 has 14 amino acids. The germline V gene has CDR1 SGHTA and CDR2 FQGNSA. For the CDR3, the DNA is TGTGCCAGCAGCGCAGGCCGGGAGTACAATGAGCAGTTCTTC. Translation: CASSAGREYNEQFF.

This clone was seen a handful of times. The V and J genes are TRBV16 and TRBJ1-2; D is unclear. The V gene's germline CDR1 is KGHSY and CDR2 FQNENV. The CDR3 sequence is 14 residues long. With 0 bases removed from V and 2 bases from J, the gap between germline ends came to 7 bases. The CDR3 reads CASSQSGENYGYTF. The CDR3 DNA is TGTGCCAGCAGCCAATCAGGAGAGAACTATGGCTACACCTTC.

The sample holds many counts of this clone. The chain uses TRBV10-3 and TRBJ2-2; 7 nucleotides match TRBD1. Losses at the gene ends were 6 bases for V and 5 bases for J; bases not matched to a gene: 6. The germline gives CDR1 ENHRY, CDR2 SYGVKD. The length of the CDR3 is 14 residues. CDR3 loop: CAISRDSRTGELFF. The CDR3 region has the DNA TGTGCCATCAGCCGGGACAGCCGTACCGGGGAGCTGTTTTTT.